The rows below give T cell receptor beta chains drawn from one sample of a study of cytomegalovirus exposure and HLA in healthy donors. TCRdb's copy holds only in-frame clones and misses some; the assay was immunoSEQ multiplex PCR. Of 100,000 to 150,000 clones in the sample, over 15% were seen once. The sample consisted of PBMCs. The receptors stem from a woman between 18 and 29 years old in good health and CMV-seronegative. The CDR3 runs from the conserved cysteine through the conserved F or W. The D gene is left open where the match is weak. Size values are once, few and many counts, or a class for expanded clones, and some rows have none.

d_gene: .; abundance: few; j_gene: TRBJ2-5; v_gene: TRBV7-3; CDR3nt: TGTGCCAGCAGCTTAACGAGGTGGGAGACCCAGTACTTC; CDR3aa: CASSLTRWETQYF
d_gene: .; abundance: few; j_gene: TRBJ1-2; v_gene: TRBV7-9; CDR3nt: TGTGCCAGCAGCCCGGGACTCATGGATGGCTACACCTTC; CDR3aa: CASSPGLMDGYTF
d_gene: TRBD1; abundance: .; j_gene: TRBJ2-3; v_gene: TRBV30; CDR3nt: TGTGCCTGGAGTGTAGGGACAGGGATGACAGATACGCAGTATTTT; CDR3aa: CAWSVGTGMTDTQYF
d_gene: TRBD2; abundance: few; j_gene: TRBJ2-1; v_gene: TRBV2; CDR3nt: TGTGCCAGTATTCCGACTAGCGGGGCCCTCGGGGATGAGCAGTTCTTC; CDR3aa: CASIPTSGALGDEQFF
d_gene: TRBD1; abundance: .; j_gene: TRBJ2-7; v_gene: TRBV28; CDR3nt: TGTGCCAGCAGTTTGGAGGGACAGGGAAGGTTTGCCGAGCAGTACTTC; CDR3aa: CASSLEGQGRFAEQYF
d_gene: TRBD2; abundance: .; j_gene: TRBJ2-3; v_gene: TRBV4-2; CDR3nt: TGTGCCAGCAGCCAAAAGACGGGGGGGGGTGCAGATACGCAGTATTTT; CDR3aa: CASSQKTGGGADTQYF
d_gene: .; abundance: .; j_gene: TRBJ2-7; v_gene: TRBV27; CDR3nt: TGTGCCAGCAGTTTGTTCAGGGGTGGCGAGCAGTACTTC; CDR3aa: CASSLFRGGEQYF
d_gene: TRBD2; abundance: few; j_gene: TRBJ2-7; v_gene: TRBV28; CDR3nt: TGTGCCAGCAGTTTCGTTCGGGGGGCCTACGAGCAGTACTTC; CDR3aa: CASSFVRGAYEQYF
d_gene: .; abundance: few; j_gene: TRBJ1-4; v_gene: TRBV14; CDR3nt: TGTGCCAGCAGCCGCCCAGGGGACGCTAATGAAAAACTGTTTTTT; CDR3aa: CASSRPGDANEKLFF
d_gene: .; abundance: few; j_gene: TRBJ1-2; v_gene: TRBV21-1; CDR3nt: TGTGCCAGCAGCAAGCCCAGGCAGAGTGGCTACACCTTC; CDR3aa: CASSKPRQSGYTF
d_gene: .; abundance: .; j_gene: TRBJ2-7; v_gene: TRBV28; CDR3nt: TGTGCCAGCAGTTACGGGCAGGGGCCCTACGAGCAGTACTTC; CDR3aa: CASSYGQGPYEQYF
d_gene: .; abundance: .; j_gene: TRBJ1-1; v_gene: TRBV9; CDR3nt: TGTGCCAGCAGCCCACGGACAGAAATCAACACTGAAGCTTTCTTT; CDR3aa: CASSPRTEINTEAFF